A single sample is the source of the 17 T cell receptor beta chains below, sequenced in a study of sequential checkpoint blockade in melanoma (dated by TCRdb to the late 2010s). Receptor libraries were prepared by the immunoSEQ multiplex PCR assay. Entries here come from immuneACCESS through TCRdb and include only in-frame sequences with V and J called. Some clones fail to appear in such tables; in the studies checked, an unresolved V gene covers under half of the shortfall, and the cause of the remainder is unknown. The sample records about 35,000 clones, around four fifths of which are singletons. The ten most abundant clones make up about 5.5% of the sample. The intended sense of this specimen's treatment or condition label: randomized to nivolumab then ipilimumab (arm A) or the reverse (arm B). This material consisted of CD8+ T cells sorted from blood (inferred from file names), taken from a patient given nivolumab and ipilimumab in sequence. The receptor source for this set is a human donor with melanoma.

This clone was seen a single time. CDR3 protein: CASSHRTYSGDEQFF. As DNA, the CDR3 is TGTGCCAGCAGCCATCGGACCTATAGCGGCGATGAGCAGTTCTTC. The chain is built from TRBV21-1 and TRBJ2-1; the DNA was not used to check the table's D call, TRBD2. TRBV21-1 is tagged as a pseudogene. This CDR3 region has 15 residues.

The table lists this clone with a few counts. This chain uses TRBV29-1 with TRBJ1-1; unclear D gene. CDR1 and CDR2 from the germline V gene are SQVTM and ANQGSEA. This CDR3 spans 14 amino acids. V lost 0 bases, J lost 2 bases, and 10 bases lay in between. In DNA, the CDR3 is TGCAGCGTTGAAGACACAGCGGATAACACTGAAGCTTTCTTT. Amino acid sequence: CSVEDTADNTEAFF.

The chain combines TRBV28 with TRBJ1-2; TRBD1 matches at 8 bases. Unmatched junction bases numbered 4, after V lost 3 bases and J lost 4 bases. Germline loops: CDR1 MDHEN, CDR2 SYDVKM. This CDR3 is 14 amino acids long. DNA for the CDR3: TGTGCCAGCAGTTTCACACAGGGGGTCTATGGCTACACCTTC. As protein: CASSFTQGVYGYTF.

This clone has just one count. The chain links TRBV27 to TRBJ1-2, with D possibly TRBD1 on 6 matching bases. CDR3 length equals 12 residues. Germline V lookup: CDR1 MNHEY, CDR2 SMNVEV (reference sequence). V was trimmed by 4 bases and J by 8 bases, leaving 11 bases between them. Here the CDR3 DNA reads TGTGCCAGCAGTTCTACAGGGTGGGGCTACACCTTC. It yields the protein CASSSTGWGYTF.

The V call is TRBV6-5, the J call TRBJ2-3, with 8 bases that match TRBD2. Per the germline V gene, CDR1 is MNHEY and CDR2 is SVGAGI. The CDR3 totals 14 residues. With V trimmed by 5 bases and J by 3 bases, 4 bases remained unmatched. CDR3 sequence: CASSGSGTTDTQYF. CDR3 in DNA: TGTGCCAGCAGTGGTAGCGGGACGACAGATACGCAGTATTTT.

V gene TRBV19 combines with J gene TRBJ1-1; D is possibly TRBD1 (6 bases). CDR1 and CDR2 (germline): LNHDA, SQIVND (reference sequence). This CDR3 contains 17 residues. Trimming left V 5 bases short and J 1 base short, with 20 bases between. CDR3 sequence (DNA): TGTGCCAGTAGTCGCCGCGGGGGCAGCGGGACGAACACTGAAGCTTTCTTT. Translating it yields CASSRRGGSGTNTEAFF.

CDR3 sequence (DNA): TGTGCCAGCAGCCAAACCATACTCCGGGGCACTGAAGCTTTCTTT. Translated: CASSQTILRGTEAFF. This chain joins TRBV5-4 and TRBJ1-1; the D is unclear. In germline, CDR1 is SGHNT, CDR2 YYREEE (reference sequence). Trimming pared 4 bases from V and 4 bases from J, leaving 17 bases between. There are 15 residues in the CDR3.

This chain links TRBV10-2 with TRBJ2-7, with D uncertain. The V and J ends lost 6 bases and 1 base respectively, with 10 bases between them. There are 13 residues in the CDR3. CDR1 is WSHSY, CDR2 SAAADI, per germline. CDR3 sequence reads: CASRPTESYEQYF. DNA of the CDR3: TGCGCCAGCAGACCCACAGAGTCCTACGAGCAGTACTTC.

The chain is built from TRBV7-9 and TRBJ2-2; maybe TRBD1 (5 bases). V dropped 2 bases and J dropped 9 bases, with 7 bases sitting between them. The CDR3 sequence is 12 residues long. The germline V gene encodes CDR1 SEHNR and CDR2 FQNEAQ (reference sequence). The CDR3 loop reads CASSLQGWELFF. The CDR3 DNA reads TGTGCCAGCAGCTTACAGGGTTGGGAGCTGTTTTTT.

V and J are TRBV5-4 and TRBJ1-4; 8 bases agree with TRBD1. There are 14 residues in the CDR3. V shed 3 bases, J shed 8 bases, and the junction held 6 bases outside the gene matches. The germline CDR1 and CDR2 sequences are SGHNT and YYREEE (reference sequence). CDR3 sequence reads: CASSSWDRKEKLFF. The CDR3 region has the DNA TGTGCCAGCAGCTCCTGGGACAGGAAGGAAAAACTGTTTTTT.

There are a few counts of this clone. The chain joins TRBV5-4 to TRBJ2-5; the D is unclear. The CDR3 loop spans 14 amino acids. The germline gives CDR1 SGHNT, CDR2 YYREEE (reference sequence). Trimming took 1 base from V and 1 from J, leaving 8 bases between them. The CDR3 spells CASSLRQAQETQYF. In DNA, the CDR3 is TGTGCCAGCAGCTTGCGTCAGGCCCAAGAGACCCAGTACTTC. The variable domain in full, completed from reference TRBV5-4 and TRBJ2-5, reads ETGVTQSPTHLIKTRGQQVTLRCSSQSGHNTVSWYQQALGQGPQFIFQYYREEENGRGNFPPRFSGLQFPNYSSELNVNALELDDSALYLCASSLRQAQETQYFGPGTRLLVL.

This chain links TRBV5-1 with TRBJ1-1; 10 positions agree with TRBD1. The germline V gene has CDR1 SGHRS and CDR2 YFSETQ. V was pared by 0 bases and J by 4 bases, with 3 bases of the junction left unmatched. The CDR3 is 15 amino acids. The CDR3 here is CASSLAGQGITEAFF. Here the CDR3 DNA reads TGCGCCAGCAGCTTGGCGGGACAGGGGATCACTGAAGCTTTCTTT.

This clone was counted between two and nine times. The chain combines TRBV18 with TRBJ1-2; D not certain. Germline V gene lookup returns CDR1 KGHSH and CDR2 LQKENI. V was cut by 4 bases and J by 4 bases, with 10 bases left in between. The CDR3 extends over 13 amino acids. The CDR3 DNA sequence: TGTGCCAGCTCACTTGACACAGTCTATGGCTACACCTTC. Its translation is CASSLDTVYGYTF.

J is TRBJ2-4 and V is TRBV28; D remains unclear. The CDR3 covers 15 residues. The V gene lost 6 bases and the J gene lost 0 bases, with 12 bases spanning the gap. Germline CDR1 and CDR2: MDHEN and SYDVKM. CDR3 in amino acids: CASSLVAVAKNIQYF. DNA for the CDR3: TGTGCCAGCAGCCTGGTTGCGGTAGCCAAAAACATTCAGTACTTC.

Turning to this clone: Other DNA sequences in the sample encode the same CDR3. The V gene is TRBV9, the J gene TRBJ1-6, with D tentatively TRBD1 (5 bases). The CDR3 extends over 16 amino acids. V was pared by 1 base and J by 3 bases, with 11 bases between. The germline V gene encodes CDR1 SGDLS and CDR2 YYNGEE. CDR3 sequence: CASSVSGDYYNSPLHF. CDR3 sequence (DNA): TGTGCCAGCAGCGTAAGCGGGGACTACTATAATTCACCCCTCCACTTT.

This clone was found once. This rearrangement joins TRBV2 to TRBJ2-1, with a tentative D call TRBD2 (6 bases). Per germline, CDR1 SNHLY and CDR2 FYNNEI. CDR3 size: 11 residues. The ends were cut back, 7 bases at V and 10 bases at J, with 11 bases in the middle. CDR3 region: CASTGRREQFF. The CDR3 bases are TGTGCCAGCACGGGGAGGCGGGAGCAGTTCTTC. Full variable domain (outside the CDR3, taken from reference TRBV2 and TRBJ2-1): EPEVTQTPSHQVTQMGQEVILRCVPISNHLYFYWYRQILGQKVEFLVSFYNNEISEKSEIFDDQFSVERPDGSNFTLKIRSTKLEDSAMYFCASTGRREQFFGPGTRLTVL.

V gene TRBV28 combines with J gene TRBJ1-2; 7 nucleotides match TRBD1. V lost 7 bases to trimming and J lost 0 bases; unmatched junction nucleotides: 17. This CDR3 is 18 amino acids long. Germline-derived CDR1 and CDR2 are MDHEN and SYDVKM. The CDR3 DNA reads as TGTGCCAGCACCTCTTCGGACAGGCTAAAACTCCCTAACTATGGCTACACCTTC. Translation gives CASTSSDRLKLPNYGYTF.